This TCR beta chain emerged from a study of T cells expressing NK-cell markers. The wider study: In the group of eight sequenced donors, seven were HCMV-seropositive and one was seronegative.

For each CDR3 protein, TCRdb gives one entry from its re-call of the 5' RACE reads, without DNA. The repertoire table contains about 260,000 distinct CDR3 sequences. Germline V gene lookup returns CDR1 DFQATT and CDR2 SNEGSKA (reference sequence). CDR3 length equals 16 residues. The source material was blood T cells: a sorted CD56 or NKG2C T cell subset, CD4+ or CD8+ T cells, or bulk PBMC T cells (not recorded which). The V and J genes are TRBV20-1 and TRBJ1-6; there is no DNA to check the TCRdb D call of TRBD1. The TCR was taken from a woman between 18 and 70 years old in good health. The CDR3 sequence: CSASVGGLSYNSPLHF.